Following are 10 T cell receptor beta chains from one sample sequenced in a study of cytomegalovirus exposure and HLA in healthy donors. The PCR used 60 Vbeta and 13 Jbeta primers. The assay was immunoSEQ multiplex PCR, and TCRdb's table has in-frame clones only and misses some. The sample has about 83,000 clones, roughly 76% seen once. Sequencing was performed on PBMCs. The receptors were sampled from a woman aged 25 to 39 in good health and CMV-seronegative.

This clone appeared a single time. J is TRBJ1-5 and V is TRBV28; possible D gene TRBD1, 5 bases. V lost 11 bases and J lost 7, with 18 bases in between. This CDR3 contains 13 residues. Germline V gene sequence: CDR1 MDHEN, CDR2 SYDVKM. In nucleotides, the CDR3 is TGTGCCGTCCCTCGGGGGATTGGACAGCCCCAGCATTTT. Its translation: CAVPRGIGQPQHF.

The rearrangement joins TRBV7-6 to TRBJ2-7, with TRBD1 as a possible D gene (5 bases). Trimming removed 2 bases from V and 2 bases from J, with 10 bases in between. This CDR3 has 14 amino acids. The germline gives CDR1 SGHVS, CDR2 FNYEAQ. The CDR3 is CASSLLTDTYEQYF. As DNA, the CDR3 is TGTGCCAGCAGCTTATTGACAGATACCTACGAGCAGTACTTC. The variable domain in full, with the rest retrieved from reference TRBV7-6 and TRBJ2-7, is GAGVSQSPRYKVTKRGQDVALRCDPISGHVSLYWYRQALGQGPEFLTYFNYEAQQDKSGLPNDRFSAERPEGSISTLTIQRTEQRDSAMYRCASSLLTDTYEQYFGPGTRLTVT.

As to this clone: The same CDR3 also results from other DNA sequences found in this sample. The J gene is TRBJ1-3, the V gene TRBV28, with a weak D call TRBD1 (5 bases). Trimming took off 6 bases at V and 4 bases at J, with 13 bases between the two ends. There are 14 residues in the CDR3. Germline V lookup: CDR1 MDHEN, CDR2 SYDVKM. In DNA, the CDR3 is TGTGCCAGCAGACTGGGGCAGGCCGGAAACACCATATATTTT. Amino acid sequence: CASRLGQAGNTIYF.

This clone was seen a single time. The J gene is TRBJ1-1, the V gene TRBV5-1; D is possibly TRBD1 (6 bases). Germline loops: CDR1 SGHRS, CDR2 YFSETQ. The CDR3 is 13 amino acids. Trimming cost V 6 bases and J 1 base, with 10 bases left between them. The CDR3: CASTGQQNTEAFF. CDR3 bases: TGCGCCAGCACCGGACAGCAGAACACTGAAGCTTTCTTT.

The chain employs TRBV5-1 and TRBJ2-3; 8 bases match TRBD2. V lost 2 bases, J lost 1 base, and 3 bases stayed unmatched. Germline CDR1 is SGHRS and CDR2 is YFSETQ. CDR3 length: 15 residues. This chain's CDR3 is CASSLAGVGTDTQYF. In DNA, the CDR3 is TGCGCCAGCAGCTTAGCGGGAGTTGGCACAGATACGCAGTATTTT.

The rearrangement joins TRBV7-6 to TRBJ2-5; D is unresolved. The end of the DNA is better explained by TRBJ2-7, so the J call may be wrong. The CDR3 is 12 residues long. Per the germline V gene, CDR1 is SGHVS and CDR2 is FNYEAQ. This CDR3 reads CASSFLSSEQYF. Written as DNA, the CDR3 is TGTGCCAGCAGCTTTTTGTCGAGCGAGCAGTACTTC.

This sequence joins TRBV5-6 and TRBJ2-4, with TRBD1 matching over 10 bases. Looked up from germline, CDR1 is SGHDT and CDR2 is YYEEEE. Trimming removed 4 bases from V and 5 bases from J; junction bases left unmatched: 6. This CDR3 region has 15 residues. CDR3 sequence (DNA): TGTGCCAGCAGCCGGGACAGGGGATTGCAAAACATTCAGTACTTC. Translated, it gives CASSRDRGLQNIQYF.

The CDR3 is CASSLSSGSTDTQYF. For the CDR3, the DNA is TGTGCCAGCAGCTTATCTAGCGGGAGCACAGATACGCAGTATTTT. The rearrangement uses TRBV5-8 and TRBJ2-3; 8 bases match TRBD2. The CDR3 is 15 amino acids. Germline loops: CDR1 SGHTS, CDR2 YDEGEE. The V segment lost 2 bases and the J segment 0 bases; nucleotides outside the gene matches: 2.

This rearrangement joins TRBV28 to TRBJ1-3; 7 bases map to TRBD1. The CDR3 covers 15 residues. With 4 bases clipped from V and 1 base from J, the junction kept 4 bases outside the gene matches. From germline, CDR1 is MDHEN and CDR2 SYDVKM. CDR3 in DNA: TGTGCCAGCAGTTCCCGGACAGGATCTGGAAACACCATATATTTT. Protein product: CASSSRTGSGNTIYF.

The chain employs TRBV28 and TRBJ1-2; D is possibly TRBD1 (5 bases). The ends were cut back, 2 bases at V and 4 bases at J, with 11 bases in the middle. This CDR3 is 14 amino acids long. Germline CDR1 MDHEN, CDR2 SYDVKM. The CDR3 coding sequence is TGTGCCAGCAGTTTAAAGGGGATCCCCTATGGCTACACCTTC. This translates into CASSLKGIPYGYTF.